This TCR beta chain originates from a study of human T cells and chemical hapten exposure. This clonotype was recorded many times. TCRdb reprocessed the RACE reads with MiXCR, giving one entry per CDR3 protein. The sample lists about 83,000 distinct CDR3 sequences, about 8% occurring once. The time point here: patch test 1, 2 weeks after DPC sensitization. The sample's treatment: therapeutic diphenylcyclopropenone sensitization with weekly scalp DPC. The authors' total RNA extraction used unfractionated whole blood. Germline CDR1 and CDR2: SGHRS and YFSETQ. V shed 4 bases, J shed 9 bases, and the junction held 12 bases outside the gene matches. This CDR3 has 16 residues.

This TCR came from a woman under 40 with alopecia areata. Some clones in this sample may be carry-over from other donors' samples. The gene calls are TRBV5-1 and TRBJ2-1, with 11 nucleotides matching TRBD2. The source was whole blood, collected in connection with sensitization to the hapten diphenylcyclopropenone (DPC). For the CDR3, the DNA is TGCGCCAGCAGCCCGGGACTTAGCGGGGGGGCTAGTGAGCAGTTCTTC. Translation: CASSPGLSGGASEQFF.